A selection of T cell receptor beta chains follows, all from one sample in a study of T cells in narcolepsy. Measured with immunoSEQ multiplex PCR; TCRdb has only the in-frame clones, and not every one. The table shows tens of thousands of clones, with 80% to 85% occurring only once. The sequenced sample was memory (CD45RA-) CD4+ T cells from blood. These TCRs come from a human donor in good health. Both conserved end residues are part of each CDR3. A D gene is named only where the DNA matches it firmly. Not all rows give a size; the values are once, few, many and, for expanded clones, a class.

j_call	v_call	clone_size	d_call	cdr3_nt	cdr3_aa
TRBJ2-5	TRBV7-2	.	.	TGTGCCAGCAGCTTAGGCCAGGGTGCTGGGGAGACCCAGTACTTC	CASSLGQGAGETQYF
TRBJ1-2	TRBV5-4	.	.	TGTGCCAGCAGCTCACCAACGGACAGATATGGCTACACCTTC	CASSSPTDRYGYTF
TRBJ1-6	TRBV6-6	.	TRBD1	TGTGCCAGCAGTTTCGACAGGGTAAATTCACCCCTCCACTTT	CASSFDRVNSPLHF
TRBJ1-3	TRBV9	.	.	TGTGCCAGCAGCGCACAGGGTTTCTCTGGAAACACCATATATTTT	CASSAQGFSGNTIYF
TRBJ2-3	TRBV5-6	.	TRBD1	TGTGCCAGCAGCTTGGCCGACAGGGGTATAGGTACGCAGTATTTT	CASSLADRGIGTQYF
TRBJ1-6	TRBV5-6	.	.	TGTGCCAGCAGCCGTAATGCCGGACCGAGGAATAATTCACCCCTCCACTTT	CASSRNAGPRNNSPLHF
TRBJ1-6	TRBV4-3	once	TRBD1	TGCGCCAGCAGCCGGGGACAGGGCCGGGATTCACCCCTCCACTTT	CASSRGQGRDSPLHF
TRBJ2-2	TRBV11-2	.	.	TGTGCCAGCAGCTTAGTTCAGAAGACCGGGGAGCTGTTTTTT	CASSLVQKTGELFF
TRBJ2-5	TRBV5-4	few	TRBD2	TGTGCCAGCAGCGCCGGGACTAGCGGGCAGACCCAGTACTTC	CASSAGTSGQTQYF
TRBJ2-7	TRBV7-9	.	.	TGTGCCAGCACCAGGGCAGGGCCCTACGAGCAGTACTTC	CASTRAGPYEQYF
TRBJ1-2	TRBV20-1	.	.	TGCAGTGCCGGTCACATTGGCTACACCTTC	CSAGHIGYTF
TRBJ1-6	TRBV2	.	TRBD1	TGTGCCAGCAGTTTCGACAGGGCGGCCGGTGGTTCACCCCTCCACTTT	CASSFDRAAGGSPLHF
TRBJ1-2	TRBV10-3	.	TRBD1	TGTGCCATCAGTTCGACAGGGGGGAGCTATGGCTACACCTTC	CAISSTGGSYGYTF
TRBJ2-3	TRBV6-1	.	TRBD1	TGTGCCAGCAGTGGATTAGGGGGCGTAGATACGCAGTATTTT	CASSGLGGVDTQYF
TRBJ2-1	TRBV11-3	.	.	TGTGCCAGCAGCTTAGGATCTTCTGTGTACAATGAGCAGTTCTTC	CASSLGSSVYNEQFF
TRBJ2-5	TRBV2	.	.	TGTGCCAGCAGTGGAAGACAGAGACAAGAGACCCAGTACTTC	CASSGRQRQETQYF
TRBJ1-2	TRBV7-2	once	TRBD1	TGTGCCAGCAGCTTTCCCCAGACAGGGCCCTCGGGGGGCACCTTC	CASSFPQTGPSGGTF
TRBJ1-6	TRBV5-1	.	.	TGCGCCAGCAGCTTGGATGGCGGGGGGGCTAATTCACCCCTCCACTTT	CASSLDGGGANSPLHF
TRBJ2-1	TRBV18	.	TRBD1	TGTGCCAGCTCACCGGGGACAGGGAGGTACAATGAGCAGTTCTTC	CASSPGTGRYNEQFF
TRBJ1-2	TRBV6-6	few	TRBD1	TGTGCCAGCCGAGGCTCGGGACAGGATTATGGCTACACCTTC	CASRGSGQDYGYTF
TRBJ2-7	TRBV19	.	.	TGTGCCAGTAGTAGGCAGCGAAGCTCCTACGAGCAGTACTTC	CASSRQRSSYEQYF
TRBJ1-5	TRBV28	.	TRBD1	TGTGCCAGCAGTTTTAAGGGACAGGGGGCCGAGAGTGGTGATCAGCCCCAGCATTTT	CASSFKGQGAESGDQPQHF
TRBJ1-3	TRBV27	once	TRBD1	TGTGCCAGCAGTAGGGGGCGCGGAAACACCATATATTTT	CASSRGRGNTIYF
TRBJ1-1	TRBV5-1	.	TRBD1	TGCGCCAGCAGCTCTCAGGGGGCGGGCAGCACTGAAGCTTTCTTT	CASSSQGAGSTEAFF
TRBJ1-2	TRBV5-6	.	.	TGTGCCAGCAGCTTGGCCGGGGGCAAGCTGTATGGCTACACCTTC	CASSLAGGKLYGYTF
TRBJ1-5	TRBV2	.	TRBD1	TGTGCCAGCAGGAGGGGACAGACTTATAGCAATCAGCCCCAGCATTTT	CASRRGQTYSNQPQHF
TRBJ1-1	TRBV28	.	TRBD1	TGTGCCAGCAATGATAGGACAGGAAAGAACACTGAAGCTTTCTTT	CASNDRTGKNTEAFF
TRBJ2-5	TRBV6-5	.	TRBD2	TGTGCCAGCAGCCGAGGGACTAGCGGAAAAGAGACCCAGTACTTC	CASSRGTSGKETQYF
TRBJ2-3	TRBV5-4	.	TRBD1	TGTGCCAGCAGCACCCGGACAGGGGGCAGCACAGATACGCAGTATTTT	CASSTRTGGSTDTQYF
TRBJ2-6	TRBV6-5	.	.	TGTGCCAGCAGTTCCCCTCCAGGGGCAGGGGCCAACGTCCTGACTTTC	CASSSPPGAGANVLTF
TRBJ2-1	TRBV28	.	TRBD2	TGTGCCAACCCGGGGGGGCCTAACAATGAGCAGTTCTTC	CANPGGPNNEQFF
TRBJ1-2	TRBV6-1	.	.	TGTGCCAGCAGTACGCAGGGGAACTATGGCTACACCTTC	CASSTQGNYGYTF
TRBJ2-2	TRBV11-2	.	.	TGTGCCAGCAGCTTATCGATGAACACCGGGGAGCTGTTTTTT	CASSLSMNTGELFF
TRBJ2-1	TRBV7-2	.	TRBD2	TGTGCCAGCAGCCATATAGCGGGGAGCTCCTACAATGAGCAGTTCTTC	CASSHIAGSSYNEQFF
TRBJ1-1	TRBV7-2	.	.	TGTGCCAGCAGCCCGGGACAATCGGCCACTGAAGCTTTCTTT	CASSPGQSATEAFF
TRBJ1-4	TRBV5-6	few	TRBD1	TGTGCCAGCAGCTTCTTGACAGGGGATGAAAAACTGTTTTTT	CASSFLTGDEKLFF
TRBJ1-2	TRBV30	.	.	TGTGCCTGGAGTGAGGCAGGACTCCATAACTATGGCTACACCTTC	CAWSEAGLHNYGYTF
TRBJ2-3	TRBV11-1	.	.	TGTGCCAGCAGCACCAGGGGAGGAGTTGGGACATGGGGCACAGATACGCAGTATTTT	CASSTRGGVGTWGTDTQYF
TRBJ2-5	TRBV7-2	.	.	TGTGCCAGCAGCTTAGGGAGGACTTCCAAAGGGACCCAGTACTTC	CASSLGRTSKGTQYF
TRBJ1-1	TRBV30	.	.	TGTGCCTGGAGTGTATTGAGGTTTCCTGAAGCTTTCTTT	CAWSVLRFPEAFF
TRBJ2-3	TRBV14	.	TRBD2	TGTGCCAGCAGCCAAGATAGACTAGCGGGGTGGCCAGATACGCAGTATTTT	CASSQDRLAGWPDTQYF
TRBJ2-7	TRBV6-4	.	.	TGTGCCAGCACTAGAGTGAGCTCCTACGAGCAGTACTTC	CASTRVSSYEQYF